This passage covers 28 T cell receptor beta chains from one sample sequenced in a study of human T cells and chemical hapten exposure. TCRdb recomputed calls from the RACE reads with MiXCR, one row per CDR3 protein. The table includes about 120,000 distinct CDR3 sequences, about an eighth detected once. Specified time point: patch test 1, 2 weeks after DPC sensitization. Treatment noted: therapeutic diphenylcyclopropenone sensitization with weekly scalp DPC. The material was whole blood, obtained in connection with sensitization to the hapten diphenylcyclopropenone (DPC). Every receptor here comes from a man aged 18 to 29 with alopecia areata. Some clones in this sample may be carry-over from other donors' samples.

This clonotype was counted a few times. The rearrangement uses TRBV12-3 or TRBV12-4 and TRBJ2-6; D call uncertain. V gave up 7 bases and J gave up 0 bases, with 10 bases separating them. This CDR3 contains 15 residues. The CDR3 loop reads CASNVANSGANVLTF. The CDR3 bases are TGTGCCAGCAATGTCGCCAACTCTGGGGCCAACGTCCTGACTTTC.

The chain has TRBV20-1 and TRBJ1-2; no firm D call. The germline V gene encodes CDR1 DFQATT and CDR2 SNEGSKA (reference sequence). The CDR3 runs 15 residues. V was cut by 0 bases and J by 0 bases, with 11 bases left in between. The CDR3 loop reads CSAREGRASNYGYTF. CDR3 coding DNA: TGCAGTGCTAGAGAAGGACGGGCGTCTAACTATGGCTACACCTTC.

A few counts support this clonotype. The chain joins TRBV20-1 to TRBJ2-7; a weak D match, TRBD2 (5 bases). The CDR3 spans 14 residues. The V and J ends lost 3 bases and 2 bases respectively, with 14 bases between them. Germline V gene sequence: CDR1 DFQATT, CDR2 SNEGSKA (reference sequence). CDR3 DNA sequence: TGCAGTGCTAGTGGTCGCACTAGAACCTACGAGCAGTACTTC. This codes for CSASGRTRTYEQYF.

This clonotype was counted only a few times. In DNA form, the CDR3 reads TGCAGCGCCCGGGATGGTGGGACCAACTTATACAATGAGCAGTTCTTC. It is translated as CSARDGGTNLYNEQFF. V is TRBV29-1 and J is TRBJ2-1; D may be TRBD1 or TRBD2 (5 bases each). The germline V gene has CDR1 SQVTM and CDR2 ANQGSEA. The CDR3 consists of 16 residues. The V and J ends lost 7 bases and 4 bases respectively, with 23 bases between them.

In this sample, this clonotype turned up a few times. The CDR3 reads CASSQWRSTDTQYF. CDR3 DNA: TGTGCCAGCAGCCAGTGGCGCAGCACAGATACGCAGTATTTT. This sequence joins TRBV7-8 and TRBJ2-3; the D is unclear. V was trimmed by 5 bases and J by 0 bases, leaving 9 bases between them. Germline values: CDR1 SGHVS, CDR2 FQNEAQ. CDR3 length: 14 amino acids.

The V gene is TRBV10-3, the J gene TRBJ2-2; 7 nucleotides align to TRBD1. Germline assignment: CDR1 ENHRY and CDR2 SYGVKD. V was clipped by 5 bases and J by 0 bases; unmatched bases: 6. CDR3 length equals 16 residues. This chain's CDR3 is CAISPRDRPNTGELFF. In DNA, the CDR3 is TGTGCCATCAGTCCCCGGGACAGACCGAACACCGGGGAGCTGTTTTTT.

The chain couples TRBV6-4 to TRBJ2-1, with D tentatively TRBD1 (7 bases). V dropped 2 bases and J dropped 4 bases, with 12 bases sitting between them. This CDR3 is 15 amino acids long. Germline CDR1 and CDR2: MRHNA and SNTAGT. This CDR3 reads CASSDGGGPYNEQFF. CDR3 sequence (DNA): TGTGCCAGCAGTGACGGAGGGGGCCCTTACAATGAGCAGTTCTTC.

This clonotype has ten or more counts. J is TRBJ1-1 and V is TRBV7-6, with D possibly matching TRBD1 (6 bases). With 1 base removed from V and 0 bases from J, the gap between germline ends came to 9 bases. Germline CDR1 is SGHVS and CDR2 is FNYEAQ. This CDR3 spans 15 amino acids. The CDR3 DNA reads as TGTGCCAGCAGCTTAGTTACAGGGATGAACACTGAAGCTTTCTTT. Protein: CASSLVTGMNTEAFF.

This clonotype was seen repeatedly, ten times or more. The rearrangement uses TRBV20-1 and TRBJ2-1; 7 positions match TRBD1. The CDR3 extends over 14 amino acids. After removal of 7 bases from V and 3 bases from J, the junction contained 9 bases not matched to a gene. Germline V gene lookup returns CDR1 DFQATT and CDR2 SNEGSKA (reference sequence). DNA for the CDR3: TGCAGTGTCAGGGGTACAGGGGACTACAATGAGCAGTTCTTC. It translates to CSVRGTGDYNEQFF.

The sample holds a few counts of this clonotype. The chain has TRBV11-3 and TRBJ1-1; D ambiguous. This CDR3 spans 13 amino acids. Looked up from germline, CDR1 is SGHNT and CDR2 is YENEEA. Between the trimmed V and J ends, which lost 2 bases and 5 bases, there was a span of 9 bases. CDR3 in amino acids: CASSLNRRTEAFF. In DNA form, the CDR3 reads TGTGCCAGCAGCTTAAACCGGAGAACTGAAGCTTTCTTT.

This clonotype was counted between two and nine times. The V gene is TRBV20-1, the J gene TRBJ1-2, with 8 bases that match TRBD1. The germline V gene has CDR1 DFQATT and CDR2 SNEGSKA (reference sequence). V lost 0 bases, J lost 8 bases, and 11 bases stayed unmatched. This CDR3 has 15 amino acids. The CDR3 region has the DNA TGCAGTGCTAGAGACCCGGGACAGGATCTGAGCGGCTACACCTTC. Its protein product is CSARDPGQDLSGYTF.

CDR3 coding DNA: TGTGCCAGCAGTTACGGGGAGGACTATGGCTACACCTTC. This codes for CASSYGEDYGYTF. This chain joins TRBV6-5 and TRBJ1-2, with no clear D. The CDR3 is made up of 13 amino acids. Trimming removed 2 bases at V and 3 bases at J, with 7 bases between. Germline V gene sequence: CDR1 MNHEY, CDR2 SVGAGI.

This clonotype occurred a few times. This rearrangement joins TRBV11-2 to TRBJ2-5, with D possibly called TRBD1 or TRBD2 (5 bases each). The germline V gene has CDR1 SGHAT and CDR2 FQNNGV. The V end was cut by 4 bases, the J end by 1 base, with 10 bases between. CDR3 length equals 14 residues. The CDR3 DNA is TGTGCCAGCAGCTCCTGGGACGGCCAAGAGACCCAGTACTTC. This translates into CASSSWDGQETQYF.

The table lists this clonotype with a few counts. The chain combines TRBV6-2 or TRBV6-3 with TRBJ2-3; D tentatively reads TRBD1 or TRBD2 (5 bases each). Trimming cost V 4 bases and J 7 bases, with 21 bases left between them. The CDR3 is 16 residues long. Germline CDR1 reads MNHEY; CDR2 reads SVGEGT. CDR3 region: CASSSIRDVLSNTQYF. Written as DNA, the CDR3 is TGTGCCAGCAGTTCTATACGGGACGTACTCTCGAATACGCAGTATTTT.

This clonotype was found a few times. The chain carries TRBV20-1 and TRBJ2-5; tentatively, D is TRBD1 or TRBD2 (5 bases each). The germline gives CDR1 DFQATT, CDR2 SNEGSKA (reference sequence). This CDR3 has 12 amino acids. Trimming removed 7 bases at V and 3 bases at J, with 12 bases between. The CDR3 nucleotides are TGCAGTGGGGGACGGCGGGAAGAGACCCAGTACTTC. It encodes CSGGRREETQYF.

In this sample, this clonotype turned up many times. V usage is TRBV5-1 and J usage is TRBJ2-1; no reliable D call. The CDR3 covers 17 residues. From germline, CDR1 is SGHRS and CDR2 YFSETQ. Deletions cut 2 bases from V and 6 bases from J, with 21 bases between. The DNA for the CDR3 is TGCGCCAGCAGCTTACTTGAACGGAGCGCGAAATCCAATGAGCAGTTCTTC. The encoded protein is CASSLLERSAKSNEQFF.

The chain uses TRBV28 and TRBJ1-2; weak D call: TRBD1 (5 bases). Trimming shortened V by 6 bases and J by 8 bases, and 13 bases separated the two germline ends. This CDR3 region has 12 residues. The germline V gene encodes CDR1 MDHEN and CDR2 SYDVKM. In nucleotides, the CDR3 is TGTGCCAGCAGGGGGCTGTGGAACGGCTACACCTTC. It codes for CASRGLWNGYTF.

This clonotype was recorded at least ten times. The chain employs TRBV12-3 or TRBV12-4 and TRBJ2-5; 14 nucleotides line up with TRBD2. V shed 4 bases, J shed 4 bases, and the junction held 5 bases outside the gene matches. The CDR3 runs 16 residues. Here the CDR3 reads CASSSGTSGGVETQYF. The CDR3 region has the DNA TGTGCCAGCAGTTCCGGGACTAGCGGGGGCGTAGAGACCCAGTACTTC.

This clonotype has just a few counts. The chain carries TRBV5-1 and TRBJ1-4; no reliable D call. The V end was cut by 1 base, the J end by 0 bases, with 4 bases between. The CDR3 loop spans 14 amino acids. Germline V gene sequence: CDR1 SGHRS, CDR2 YFSETQ. The chain's CDR3 is CASSLTTTNEKLFF. Here the CDR3 DNA reads TGCGCCAGCAGCTTGACAACAACTAATGAAAAACTGTTTTTT.

This chain uses TRBV9 with TRBJ2-5; D possibly matches TRBD1 or TRBD2 (6 bases each). Looked up from germline, CDR1 is SGDLS and CDR2 is YYNGEE. V was trimmed by 2 bases and J by 5 bases, leaving 16 bases between them. The CDR3 sequence is 15 residues long. Here the CDR3 DNA reads TGTGCCAGCAGCGTTGACCCTGGGGGGCCCGAGACCCAGTACTTC. It codes for CASSVDPGGPETQYF. Looking up the rest from reference TRBV9 and TRBJ2-5 gives the full variable domain: DSGVTQTPKHLITATGQRVTLRCSPRSGDLSVYWYQQSLDQGLQFLIQYYNGEERAKGNILERFSAQQFPDLHSELNLSSLELGDSALYFCASSVDPGGPETQYFGPGTRLLVL.

The V and J genes are TRBV24-1 and TRBJ2-1; tentative D call: TRBD1 (5 bases). Trimming removed 3 bases from V and 7 bases from J, with 18 bases in between. Germline-derived CDR1 and CDR2 are KGHDR and SFDVKD. The CDR3 extends over 16 amino acids. Here the CDR3 reads CATSDVGTGRRNEQFF. For the CDR3, the DNA is TGTGCCACCAGTGATGTGGGAACAGGACGGCGGAATGAGCAGTTCTTC.

The rearrangement joins TRBV10-3 to TRBJ2-3; D may be TRBD1 (5 bases). V lost 10 bases to trimming and J lost 2 bases, with 10 bases between them. This CDR3 is 12 amino acids long. Germline CDR1 reads ENHRY; CDR2 reads SYGVKD. CDR3 sequence: CATGQHTDTQYF. CDR3 nucleotides: TGTGCCACTGGACAACACACAGATACGCAGTATTTT.

This rearrangement joins TRBV29-1 to TRBJ1-1, with 9 bases matching TRBD1. CDR3 length equals 12 residues. Trimming at V came to 7 bases and at J to 9 bases, leaving 9 bases not matched to a gene. The germline V gene has CDR1 SQVTM and CDR2 ANQGSEA. CDR3 nucleotides: TGCAGCGGGGTCCCGGGACAGGGTCAAGCTTTCTTT. It yields the protein CSGVPGQGQAFF.

The chain is built from TRBV7-8 and TRBJ2-7; D might be TRBD2 (5 bases). The CDR3 runs 13 residues. Germline values: CDR1 SGHVS, CDR2 FQNEAQ. V gave up 1 base and J gave up 5 bases, with 9 bases separating them. The CDR3 sequence is CASSLGSRDEQYF. CDR3 DNA: TGTGCCAGCAGCTTAGGCTCGAGGGACGAGCAGTACTTC.

This clonotype appeared a few times. V and J are TRBV6-5 and TRBJ1-2; 9 bases fit TRBD1. The CDR3 is 13 amino acids. With 5 bases clipped from V and 7 bases from J, the junction kept 5 bases outside the gene matches. Germline V gives CDR1 MNHEY, CDR2 SVGAGI. CDR3 coding DNA: TGTGCCAGCAGTCCACAGGGGGCGCGTGGCTACACCTTC. It specifies CASSPQGARGYTF.

J is TRBJ2-3 and V is TRBV7-8; TRBD1 is a possible D gene (5 bases). Germline CDR1 is SGHVS and CDR2 is FQNEAQ. The CDR3 length is 15 residues. The ends were cut back, 2 bases at V and 3 bases at J, with 12 bases in the middle. CDR3 loop: CASSLFPQGTDTQYF. CDR3 nucleotides: TGTGCCAGCAGCTTATTTCCTCAGGGAACAGATACGCAGTATTTT.

This chain connects TRBV12-5 to TRBJ2-6; D possibly corresponds to TRBD1 (5 bases). V lost 1 base and J 2 bases, leaving 12 bases between the germline ends. This CDR3 spans 17 amino acids. Germline lookup yields CDR1 LGHNT and CDR2 FRNRAP. The CDR3 here is CASGLGFRVPGANVLTF. The DNA of the CDR3 is TGTGCTAGTGGTTTGGGTTTCAGGGTTCCTGGGGCCAACGTCCTGACTTTC.

This clonotype was observed a handful of times. The chain joins TRBV7-9 to TRBJ1-4; D is unclear. CDR1 is SEHNR and CDR2 is FQNEAQ in the germline V gene (reference sequence). Trimming removed 2 bases at V and 0 bases at J, with 4 bases between. The CDR3 runs 14 residues. The CDR3 DNA reads as TGTGCCAGCAGCTTATCATCAACTAATGAAAAACTGTTTTTT. Its translation is CASSLSSTNEKLFF.